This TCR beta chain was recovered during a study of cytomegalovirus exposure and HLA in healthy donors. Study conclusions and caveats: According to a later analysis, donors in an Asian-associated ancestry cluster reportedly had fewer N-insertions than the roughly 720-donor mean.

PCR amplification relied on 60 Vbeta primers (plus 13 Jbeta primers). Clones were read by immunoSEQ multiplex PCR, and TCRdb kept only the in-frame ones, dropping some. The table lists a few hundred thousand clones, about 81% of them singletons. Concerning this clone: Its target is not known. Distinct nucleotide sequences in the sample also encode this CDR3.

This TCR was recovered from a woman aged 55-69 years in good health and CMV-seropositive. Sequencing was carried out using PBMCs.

Written as DNA, the CDR3 is TGTGCCAGCAGTCACAGCTACGAGCAGTACTTC. Its translation: CASSHSYEQYF. The chain carries TRBV14 and TRBJ2-7; D is ambiguous. V was trimmed by 6 bases and J by 3 bases, leaving 6 bases between them. Germline-derived CDR1 and CDR2 are SGHDN and FVKESK. This CDR3 is 11 amino acids long.